Ten or more counts support the clone carrying this T cell receptor beta chain. The CDR3 spans 16 residues. Germline CDR1 and CDR2: SGHTA and FQGNSA. V gave up 3 bases and J gave up 0 bases, with 12 bases separating them. TCRdb itself ran the 5' RACE reads through MiXCR, one entry per CDR3 protein. In the table there are about 200,000 distinct CDR3 sequences, 3% to 4% of which are singletons. This entry comes from a study of T cells after yellow fever vaccination. The chain is built from TRBV7-2 and TRBJ2-1; no clear D. The receptor was derived from a man aged 18 to 30 who received the YFV17D yellow fever vaccine. Sequencing used CD4+ T cells sorted from PBMCs, obtained 10 days after the yellow fever booster vaccination. This CDR3 reads CASSFDPRPSYNEQFF. The CDR3, as DNA: TGTGCCAGCAGCTTTGACCCGCGGCCCTCCTACAATGAGCAGTTCTTC.